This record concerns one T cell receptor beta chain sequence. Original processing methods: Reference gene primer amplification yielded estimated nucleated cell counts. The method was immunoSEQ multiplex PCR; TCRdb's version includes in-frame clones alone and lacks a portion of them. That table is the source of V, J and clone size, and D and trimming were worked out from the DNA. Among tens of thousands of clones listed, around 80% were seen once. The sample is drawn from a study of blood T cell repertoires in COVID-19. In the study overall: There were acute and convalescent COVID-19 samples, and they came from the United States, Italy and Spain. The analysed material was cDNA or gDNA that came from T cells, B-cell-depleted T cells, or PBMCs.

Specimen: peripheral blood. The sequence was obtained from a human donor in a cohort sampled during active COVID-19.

CDR3 loop: CASSRGLDRDYGYTF. The CDR3 DNA follows: TGTGCCAGCAGCCGGGGTCTCGACAGGGACTATGGCTACACCTTC. The chain uses TRBV14 and TRBJ1-2; TRBD1 aligns across 7 bases. CDR3 length: 15 amino acids. Trimming removed 4 bases from V and 3 bases from J; junction bases left unmatched: 8. Germline V lookup: CDR1 SGHDN, CDR2 FVKESK.